The 20 T cell receptor beta chains in this list originate from one sample, sequenced in a study of Graves' ophthalmopathy and Graves' hyperthyroidism. Amplification targeted the TCR beta CDR3 regions, with RNA transcripts as the source material. First-round RT-PCR with HTBI primers preceded a second-round multiplex PCR. TCRdb itself ran the multiplex PCR reads through MiXCR, one entry per CDR3 protein. The sample contains 560,000 or so distinct CDR3 sequences, 35% to 45% of which appear only once. The sequencing input was peripheral blood or thyroid tissue (not recorded which). These receptors all come from an adult man with Graves' hyperthyroidism.

Comment on this clonotype: This sequence may be a read error, since a much larger clone differs from it by one base. This chain connects TRBV19 to TRBJ1-3; possibly TRBD1 for D (6 bases). This CDR3 has 16 residues. The V gene's germline CDR1 is LNHDA and CDR2 SQIVND (reference sequence). CDR3 in amino acids: CASSKTGARSGNTMYF. The DNA for the CDR3 is TGTGCCAGTAGTAAGACAGGAGCTCGCTCTGGAAACACCATGTATTTT. Variable domain in full (rest from reference TRBV19 and TRBJ1-3): DGGITQSPKYLFRKEGQNVTLSCEQNLNHDAMYWYRQDPGQGLRLIYYSQIVNDFQKGDIAEGYSVSREKKESFPLTVTSAQKNPTAFYLCASSKTGARSGNTMYFGEGSWLTVV.

This clonotype was detected a few times. This chain uses TRBV7-3 with TRBJ2-3, with D perhaps TRBD1 (5 bases). CDR3 length: 15 residues. The ends were cut back, 0 bases at V and 5 bases at J, with 12 bases in the middle. Germline CDR1 and CDR2: SGHTA and FQGTGA. This CDR3 is CASSLTGARLDTQYF. The CDR3 nucleotides read TGTGCCAGCAGCTTAACAGGGGCACGTTTAGATACGCAGTATTTT.

The chain is built from TRBV14 and TRBJ1-1, with 8 bases lining up with TRBD1. The CDR3 covers 18 residues. V gave up 4 bases and J gave up 1 base; unmatched junction bases: 14. Germline assignment: CDR1 SGHDN and CDR2 FVKESK. The CDR3 sequence is CASSPKVPGTGGNTEAFF. CDR3 in DNA: TGTGCCAGCAGCCCAAAGGTTCCAGGGACAGGTGGGAACACTGAAGCTTTCTTT.

The gene calls are TRBV29-1 and TRBJ1-2; 7 bases fit TRBD1. This CDR3 is 13 amino acids long. Germline trimming cut 7 bases from V and 6 bases from J; bases unmatched to any gene: 11. Germline lookup yields CDR1 SQVTM and CDR2 ANQGSEA. The CDR3 nucleotides are TGCAGCGGGACAATGACAGGGAACCATGGCTACACCTTC. It specifies CSGTMTGNHGYTF.

Concerning this clonotype: A much larger clone lies one base from this, so it may be a read error. V is TRBV15 and J is TRBJ1-4, with 11 positions matching TRBD1. This CDR3 has 16 amino acids. Germline-derived CDR1 and CDR2 are LNHNV and YYDKDF (reference sequence). Here the CDR3 DNA reads TGTGCCACCAGCAAAGGACAGGGGGCTTTTGATGAAGAACTGTTTTTT. This translates into CATSKGQGAFDEELFF.

This clonotype has just one count. One junction end does not reproduce the germline sequence, and a read error may be involved. The chain recombines TRBV20-1 with TRBJ2-5; 9 nucleotides line up with TRBD1. Looked up from germline, CDR1 is DFQATT and CDR2 is SNEGSKA (reference sequence). The CDR3 consists of 13 residues. The DNA for the CDR3 is TGCAGTGCTTTGAGGACAGGGGACGAGACCCGGTACTTC. Its translation is CSALRTGDETRYF.

This clonotype occurred many times. The chain has TRBV15 and TRBJ1-5; a weak D match, TRBD1 (6 bases). Germline CDR1 reads LNHNV; CDR2 reads YYDKDF (reference sequence). The CDR3 is 14 amino acids. V was clipped by 3 bases and J by 3 bases, with 9 bases between them. In nucleotides, the CDR3 is TGTGCCACCAGCAGTACAGGGCACAATCAGCCCCAGCATTTT. This gives the protein CATSSTGHNQPQHF.

The rearrangement links TRBV12-3 or TRBV12-4 to TRBJ1-3; 7 bases match TRBD1. V shed 3 bases and J 0 bases; nucleotides not matched to a gene: 2. The CDR3 extends over 15 amino acids. The CDR3 nucleotides are TGTGCCAGCAGTTTGGGACAGCTCTCTGGAAACACCATATATTTT. It codes for CASSLGQLSGNTIYF.

Comment on this clonotype: Here the CDR3 omits its conserved ending phenylalanine or tryptophan, so a read error is the likely source. It is unclear where the CDR3 begins or ends on the DNA, so no DNA is shown, and the CDR3 is as TCRdb lists it. The chain recombines TRBV20-1 with TRBJ2-7; TRBD2, the table's D call, lacks a check against the DNA. CDR1 is DFQATT, CDR2 SNEGSKA, per germline (reference sequence). The CDR3 contains 9 residues when both ends are counted. The CDR3 loop reads CSARGGART.

This clonotype has a count of ten or more. The chain is built from TRBV5-1 and TRBJ1-2, with D possibly being TRBD1 (5 bases). CDR1 and CDR2 (germline): SGHRS, YFSETQ. CDR3 length equals 13 residues. The V and J ends lost 4 bases and 0 bases respectively, with 7 bases between them. The CDR3 DNA reads TGCGCCAGCAGCATGGGACCTAACTATGGCTACACCTTC. Translating gives CASSMGPNYGYTF.

This clonotype was picked up many times. One end of the junction varies from germline; a read error may be responsible. CDR3 sequence reads: CASSLLAGGSYEQYF. The CDR3 nucleotides read TGCGCCAGCAGCTTACTAGCGGGAGGTTCCTACGAGCAGTACTTC. The chain links TRBV7-2 to TRBJ2-7, with 12 bases identical to TRBD2. CDR3 length equals 15 residues. From germline, CDR1 is SGHTA and CDR2 FQGNSA.

The rearrangement uses TRBV19 and TRBJ2-3; D is undetermined. The CDR3 length is 15 residues. Trimming removed 0 bases at V and 2 bases at J, with 9 bases between. Germline lookup yields CDR1 LNHDA and CDR2 SQIVND (reference sequence). CDR3 nucleotide sequence: TGTGCCAGTAGTATAGACGGCAGTTACACAGATACGCAGTATTTT. Amino acids: CASSIDGSYTDTQYF.

This clonotype was seen many times. This sequence joins TRBV14 and TRBJ1-3; no reliable D call. Germline CDR1 reads SGHDN; CDR2 reads FVKESK. There are 15 residues in the CDR3. Trimming removed 1 base from V and 3 bases from J, with 10 bases in between. CDR3 sequence: CASSQASGFGNTIYF. Here the CDR3 DNA reads TGTGCCAGCAGCCAAGCATCGGGGTTTGGAAACACCATATATTTT.

The rearrangement uses TRBV25-1 and TRBJ2-7, with TRBD1 matching 7 bases. Per the germline V gene, CDR1 is MGHDK and CDR2 is SYGVNS. The CDR3 is 14 residues long. Losses at the gene ends were 9 bases for V and 1 base for J; bases not matched to a gene: 9. CDR3 sequence reads: CASSPGQFSYEQYF. CDR3 nucleotide sequence: TGTGCCAGTAGTCCGGGACAGTTTTCCTACGAGCAGTACTTC.

The chain uses TRBV20-1 and TRBJ2-7, with TRBD2 identical over 8 bases. J lost 7 bases, V lost 6 bases, and 14 bases had no gene match. The CDR3 is 14 residues long. CDR1 is DFQATT, CDR2 SNEGSKA, per germline (reference sequence). The CDR3 sequence: CSARGLAGYNEQYF. CDR3 sequence (DNA): TGCAGTGCACGCGGGCTAGCGGGCTACAATGAGCAGTACTTC.

J is TRBJ2-7 and V is TRBV15, with TRBD1 matching over 9 bases. The germline V gene encodes CDR1 LNHNV and CDR2 YYDKDF (reference sequence). The CDR3 extends over 18 amino acids. J lost 3 bases, V lost 10 bases, and 22 bases had no gene match. CDR3 region: CASSYSGLWTGVHYEQYF. DNA of the CDR3: TGTGCCAGCAGTTACTCTGGGTTGTGGACAGGGGTTCACTACGAGCAGTACTTC.

This clonotype appeared a few times. The chain uses TRBV3-1 and TRBJ2-2; D remains unclear. The CDR3 covers 13 residues. CDR1 and CDR2 (germline): LGHDT, YNNKEL (reference sequence). With 4 bases removed from V and 7 bases from J, the gap between germline ends came to 10 bases. The CDR3 region is CASSPSVGGELFF. CDR3 coding DNA: TGTGCCAGCAGCCCCTCCGTCGGCGGGGAGCTGTTTTTT.

This clonotype was observed at least ten times. This CDR3 reads CAISEPGQKETQYF. The CDR3 coding sequence is TGTGCCATCAGTGAGCCAGGACAGAAAGAGACCCAGTACTTC. The chain uses TRBV10-3 and TRBJ2-5, with D perhaps TRBD1 (6 bases). V lost 2 bases and J lost 3, with 10 bases in between. The CDR3 consists of 14 residues. Germline CDR1 and CDR2: ENHRY and SYGVKD.

This clonotype has ten or more counts. The V gene is TRBV2, the J gene TRBJ1-1, with TRBD1 matching over 7 bases. The CDR3 contains 16 residues. Germline CDR1 reads SNHLY; CDR2 reads FYNNEI. J gave up 5 bases and V 6 bases, and 15 bases lay outside the gene matches. Here the CDR3 reads CASRAGRGIGRTEAFF. The CDR3 DNA reads as TGTGCCAGCAGGGCCGGCAGGGGGATTGGTAGGACTGAAGCTTTCTTT.

This clonotype was found many times. Here the CDR3 DNA reads TGTGCCAGCAGAGACCGCGACAGGGCGACCCAGTACTTC. As protein: CASRDRDRATQYF. The gene calls are TRBV2 and TRBJ2-5; TRBD1 matches 7 bases. V was pared by 6 bases and J by 7 bases, with 8 bases of the junction left unmatched. From germline, CDR1 is SNHLY and CDR2 FYNNEI. The length of the CDR3 is 13 residues.